This is a list of T cell receptor beta chains from one sample in a study of OX40 agonist ivuxolimab in advanced cancers. Only in-frame clones appear in the TCRdb table, and some are missing; sequencing was by immunoSEQ multiplex PCR. The profile shows several thousand clones, over 75% of them singletons. The material sequenced was CD4+ or CD8+ T cells sorted from blood, taken in a trial of the OX40 agonist ivuxolimab. The receptors were sampled from an adult with an advanced solid tumor such as melanoma, head and neck, liver or kidney cancer. Both conserved end residues are part of each CDR3. D genes are given only for firm matches. Clone size appears in some rows only: once, few, many, or a class for an expanded clone.

D gene,CDR3 length,J gene,V gene,clone size,CDR3 DNA,CDR3 protein
.,18,TRBJ1-4,TRBV28,.,TGTGCCAGCAGTTCGACCGAGACCCAAGACGCAACTAATGAAAAACTGTTTTTT,CASSSTETQDATNEKLFF
TRBD1,15,TRBJ2-2,TRBV11-2,.,TGTGCCAGCAGCTTAGGACAGGGGGTGACCGGGGAGCTGTTTTTT,CASSLGQGVTGELFF
TRBD1,17,TRBJ2-7,TRBV15,.,TGTGCCACCAGCAGAGGGGGAAATGGACAGGGGTCCTACGAGCAGTACTTC,CATSRGGNGQGSYEQYF
.,12,TRBJ2-1,TRBV19,once,TGTGCCAGTAGTATGGGAGGCAATGAGCAGTTCTTC,CASSMGGNEQFF
.,13,TRBJ2-3,TRBV28,.,TGTGCCAGCCTTAAACGGGGCACAGATACGCAGTATTTT,CASLKRGTDTQYF
TRBD1,19,TRBJ2-1,TRBV5-4,.,TGTGCCAGCAGCTTACCTCAACCGGGCCGCTGGACAGGTGACAATGAGCAGTTCTTC,CASSLPQPGRWTGDNEQFF
.,16,TRBJ2-2,TRBV7-3,.,TGTGCCAGCAGCTCATACGGGACTGAGAACACCGGGGAGCTGTTTTTT,CASSSYGTENTGELFF
.,13,TRBJ2-1,TRBV2,.,TGTGCCAGCATGGGATCCCCAATTCATGAGCAGTTCTTC,CASMGSPIHEQFF
.,14,TRBJ1-4,TRBV19,.,TGTGCCAGTAGTATCGGGATAACTAATGAAAAACTGTTTTTT,CASSIGITNEKLFF
TRBD1,16,TRBJ2-7,TRBV4-1,.,TGCGCCAGCAGCCAAGAACGTGGGACAGGGGGCCCCGAGCAGTACTTC,CASSQERGTGGPEQYF
TRBD1,14,TRBJ2-7,TRBV28,.,TGTGCCAGCAGCTTTACAGGGGATGGTAACGAGCAGTACTTC,CASSFTGDGNEQYF
TRBD2,16,TRBJ2-5,TRBV4-2,.,TGTGCCAGCAGCCAAATGGGACTAGCGGGGGAAGAGACCCAGTACTTC,CASSQMGLAGEETQYF
.,13,TRBJ2-7,TRBV28,.,TGTGCCAGCAGTTTATTGGGGTCCTACGAGCAGTACTTC,CASSLLGSYEQYF
.,13,TRBJ2-7,TRBV19,.,TGTGCCAGTAGTTCTGGGAACGGCTACGAGCAGTACTTC,CASSSGNGYEQYF
.,12,TRBJ1-2,TRBV5-1,.,TGCGCCAGCAGTCAATCGGGGTATGGCTACACCTTC,CASSQSGYGYTF
.,15,TRBJ2-7,TRBV2,.,TGTGCCAGCAGTGCCATTGTTACAAGCTCCGACGAGCAGTACTTC,CASSAIVTSSDEQYF
TRBD2,15,TRBJ2-5,TRBV4-2,.,TGTGCCAGCAGCCAAGAAGAGCGGGGGGCTTGGGAGCAGTACTTC,CASSQEERGAWEQYF
.,17,TRBJ2-7,TRBV27,.,TGTGCCAGCAGTTTATGGCAGCCTCCAGGGTCTCCCTACGAGCAGTACTTC,CASSLWQPPGSPYEQYF
.,13,TRBJ2-7,TRBV6-1,.,TGTGCCAGCAGCGTAGCGTTAAACTACGAGCAGTACTTC,CASSVALNYEQYF
.,12,TRBJ2-1,TRBV5-1,once,TGCGCCAGCACAGGGGTACACAATGAGCAGTTCTTC,CASTGVHNEQFF
.,12,TRBJ1-2,TRBV30,once,TGTGCCTGGAGCGGGGCGGTGAGGGGAAACACCTTC,CAWSGAVRGNTF
TRBD2,15,TRBJ2-3,TRBV6-1,.,TGTGCCAGCAGTGAAGGGGCTAGCGGGGTTGATACGCAGTATTTT,CASSEGASGVDTQYF
.,14,TRBJ1-4,TRBV6-5,.,TGTGCCAGCAGTGGATCCATAGGGAGGGAAAAACTGTTTTTT,CASSGSIGREKLFF
.,15,TRBJ2-1,TRBV4-1,.,TGCGCCAGCAGCCAAGGACAGGCCGTATACAGTGAGCAGTTCTTC,CASSQGQAVYSEQFF
.,14,TRBJ2-1,TRBV4-2,few,TGTGCCAGCAGCCAATCCTCTAGCGCCAATGAGCAGTTCTTC,CASSQSSSANEQFF
.,12,TRBJ1-3,TRBV30,.,TGTGCCTGGAGTGGCTCGAAAAACACCATATATTTT,CAWSGSKNTIYF
TRBD2,18,TRBJ2-3,TRBV7-9,medium-sized,TGTGCCAGCAGCTTAGCACCGGGACTAGCGGGGGCCACAGATACGCAGTATTTT,CASSLAPGLAGATDTQYF
TRBD1,15,TRBJ2-1,TRBV6-1,.,TGTGCCAGCAGTGACCCGGGACAGGGCTACAATGAGCAGTTCTTC,CASSDPGQGYNEQFF
TRBD2,15,TRBJ2-2,TRBV5-4,.,TGTGCCAGCAGCTTAGCGGGGGGGCCGGACGGGGAGCTGTTTTTT,CASSLAGGPDGELFF
.,14,TRBJ2-7,TRBV29-1,.,TGCAGCGTTGTTGGGGCAGATTACTCCTACGAGCAGTACTTC,CSVVGADYSYEQYF
.,12,TRBJ1-1,TRBV28,.,TGTGCCAGCAGTTTCCCTAAATCTGAAGCTTTCTTT,CASSFPKSEAFF
.,13,TRBJ2-7,TRBV2,medium-sized,TGTGCCAGCAGTGAAGTCCAGGGATCTGAGCAGTACTTC,CASSEVQGSEQYF
.,13,TRBJ2-5,TRBV5-6,.,TGTGCCAGCAGCTTTCTACCACAAGAGACCCAGTACTTC,CASSFLPQETQYF